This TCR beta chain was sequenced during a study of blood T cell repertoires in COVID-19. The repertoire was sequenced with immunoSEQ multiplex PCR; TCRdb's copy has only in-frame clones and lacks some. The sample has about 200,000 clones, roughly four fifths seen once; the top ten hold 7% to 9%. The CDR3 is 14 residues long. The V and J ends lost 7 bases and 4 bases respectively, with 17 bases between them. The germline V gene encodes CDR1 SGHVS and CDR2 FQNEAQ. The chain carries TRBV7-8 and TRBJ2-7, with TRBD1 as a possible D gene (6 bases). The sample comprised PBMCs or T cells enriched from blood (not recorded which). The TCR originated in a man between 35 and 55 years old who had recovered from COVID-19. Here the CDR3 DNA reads TGTGCCAGCACCTCCCATCAGGGGATGTACGAGCAGTACTTC. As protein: CASTSHQGMYEQYF.